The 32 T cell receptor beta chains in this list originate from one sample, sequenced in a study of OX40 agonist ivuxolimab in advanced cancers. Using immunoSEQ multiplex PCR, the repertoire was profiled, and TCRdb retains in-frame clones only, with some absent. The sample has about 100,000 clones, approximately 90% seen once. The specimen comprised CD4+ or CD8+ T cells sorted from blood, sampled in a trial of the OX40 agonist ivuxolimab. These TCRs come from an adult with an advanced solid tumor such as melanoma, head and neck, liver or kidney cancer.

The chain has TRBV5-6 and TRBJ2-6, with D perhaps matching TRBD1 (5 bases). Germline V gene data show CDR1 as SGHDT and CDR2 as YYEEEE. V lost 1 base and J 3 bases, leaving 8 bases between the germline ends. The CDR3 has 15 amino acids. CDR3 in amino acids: CASSLRGGGANVLTF. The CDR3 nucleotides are TGTGCCAGCAGCTTGAGGGGCGGTGGGGCCAACGTCCTGACTTTC.

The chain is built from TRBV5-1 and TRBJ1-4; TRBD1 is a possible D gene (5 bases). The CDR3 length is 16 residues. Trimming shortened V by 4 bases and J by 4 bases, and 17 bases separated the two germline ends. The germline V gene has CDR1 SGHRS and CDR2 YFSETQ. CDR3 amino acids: CASSRNPGRSNEKLFF. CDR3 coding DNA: TGCGCCAGCAGCCGAAACCCGGGACGGAGTAATGAAAAACTGTTTTTT.

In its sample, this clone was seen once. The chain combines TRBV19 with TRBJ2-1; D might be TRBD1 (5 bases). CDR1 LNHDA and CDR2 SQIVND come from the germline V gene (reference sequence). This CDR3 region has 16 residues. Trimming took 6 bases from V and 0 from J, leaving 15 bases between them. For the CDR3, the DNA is TGTGCCAGTAGACCCCGACAGTATCTCTCCTACAATGAGCAGTTCTTC. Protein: CASRPRQYLSYNEQFF. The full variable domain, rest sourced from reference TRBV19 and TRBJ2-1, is DGGITQSPKYLFRKEGQNVTLSCEQNLNHDAMYWYRQDPGQGLRLIYYSQIVNDFQKGDIAEGYSVSREKKESFPLTVTSAQKNPTAFYLCASRPRQYLSYNEQFFGPGTRLTVL.

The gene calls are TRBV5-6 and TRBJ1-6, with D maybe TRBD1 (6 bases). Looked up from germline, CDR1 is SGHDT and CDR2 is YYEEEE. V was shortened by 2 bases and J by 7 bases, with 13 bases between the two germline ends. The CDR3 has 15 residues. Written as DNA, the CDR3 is TGTGCCAGCAGCTTAAGGACAGCGGGGAATTCACCCCTCCACTTT. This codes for CASSLRTAGNSPLHF. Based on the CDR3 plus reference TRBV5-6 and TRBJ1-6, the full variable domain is DAGVTQSPTHLIKTRGQQVTLRCSPKSGHDTVSWYQQALGQGPQFIFQYYEEEERQRGNFPDRFSGHQFPNYSSELNVNALLLGDSALYLCASSLRTAGNSPLHFGNGTRLTVT.

The CDR3 loop reads CASSRGLAGLSYEQYF. The DNA of the CDR3 is TGTGCCAGCAGCCGTGGACTAGCGGGATTGTCCTACGAGCAGTACTTC. The chain joins TRBV9 to TRBJ2-7; 12 nucleotides match TRBD2. Germline V gives CDR1 SGDLS, CDR2 YYNGEE. The CDR3 has 16 amino acids. Trimming at V came to 4 bases and at J to 1 base, leaving 6 bases not matched to a gene.

The CDR3 bases are TGTGCCAGACCCCAAAGACAGGGTTTTTTTTGTCAGCCCCAGCATTTT. It translates to CARPQRQGFFCQPQHF. V is TRBV27 and J is TRBJ1-5; TRBD1 matches at 7 bases. The length of the CDR3 is 16 residues. Trimming took 9 bases from V and 6 from J; bases not matched to a gene: 17. Germline-derived CDR1 and CDR2 are MNHEY and SMNVEV (reference sequence).

DNA for the CDR3: TGCGCCAGCAGCTTTGGACAGGAGGGTATGGGCACTGAAGCTTTCTTT. This translates into CASSFGQEGMGTEAFF. The genes are TRBV5-1 and TRBJ1-1; 7 bases fit TRBD1. This CDR3 region has 16 residues. V shed 2 bases, J shed 4 bases, and the junction held 11 bases outside the gene matches. CDR1 SGHRS and CDR2 YFSETQ come from the germline V gene.

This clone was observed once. CDR3 DNA: TGTGCCAGCTCGGGCAGACAGGGAAGGGAGACCCAGTACTTC. Its protein is CASSGRQGRETQYF. The chain couples TRBV18 to TRBJ2-5, with 7 bases matching TRBD1. Germline V gene data show CDR1 as KGHSH and CDR2 as LQKENI. The V and J ends lost 6 bases and 5 bases, in that order; junction bases with no gene match: 9. This CDR3 spans 14 amino acids.

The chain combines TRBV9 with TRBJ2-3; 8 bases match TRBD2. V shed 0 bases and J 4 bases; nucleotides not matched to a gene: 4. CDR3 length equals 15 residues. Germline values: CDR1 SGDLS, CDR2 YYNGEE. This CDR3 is CASSVGNSGADTQYF. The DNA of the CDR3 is TGTGCCAGCAGCGTAGGAAATAGCGGGGCAGATACGCAGTATTTT.

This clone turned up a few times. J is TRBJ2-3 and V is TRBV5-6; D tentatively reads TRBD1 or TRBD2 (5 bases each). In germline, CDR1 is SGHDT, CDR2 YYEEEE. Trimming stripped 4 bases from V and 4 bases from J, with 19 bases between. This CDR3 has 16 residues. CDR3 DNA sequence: TGTGCCAGCAGCCCCGAGTACAAATTGGGGGCAGATACGCAGTATTTT. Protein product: CASSPEYKLGADTQYF.

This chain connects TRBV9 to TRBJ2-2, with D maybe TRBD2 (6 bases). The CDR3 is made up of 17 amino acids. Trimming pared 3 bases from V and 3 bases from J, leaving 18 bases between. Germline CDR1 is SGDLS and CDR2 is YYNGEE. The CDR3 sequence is CASSGELLGGYTGELFF. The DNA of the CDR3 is TGTGCCAGCAGCGGAGAGCTTTTGGGGGGATACACCGGGGAGCTGTTTTTT.

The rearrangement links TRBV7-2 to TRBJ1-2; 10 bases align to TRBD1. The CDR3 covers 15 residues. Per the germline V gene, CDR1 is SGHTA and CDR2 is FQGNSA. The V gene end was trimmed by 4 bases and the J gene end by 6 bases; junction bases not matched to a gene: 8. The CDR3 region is CASSSRPGTGDGYTF. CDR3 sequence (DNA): TGTGCCAGCAGCTCCCGTCCCGGGACAGGGGATGGCTACACCTTC.

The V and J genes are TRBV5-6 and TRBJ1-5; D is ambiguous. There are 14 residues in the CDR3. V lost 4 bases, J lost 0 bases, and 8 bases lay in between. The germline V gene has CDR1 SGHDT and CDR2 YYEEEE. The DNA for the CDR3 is TGTGCCAGCAGCGGGAAATATAGCAATCAGCCCCAGCATTTT. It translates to CASSGKYSNQPQHF. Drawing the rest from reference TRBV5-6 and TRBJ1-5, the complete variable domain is DAGVTQSPTHLIKTRGQQVTLRCSPKSGHDTVSWYQQALGQGPQFIFQYYEEEERQRGNFPDRFSGHQFPNYSSELNVNALLLGDSALYLCASSGKYSNQPQHFGDGTRLSIL.

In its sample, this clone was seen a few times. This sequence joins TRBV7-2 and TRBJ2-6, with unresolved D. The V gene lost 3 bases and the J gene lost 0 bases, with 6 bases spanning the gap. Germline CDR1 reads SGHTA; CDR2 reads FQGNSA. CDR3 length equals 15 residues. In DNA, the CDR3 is TGTGCCAGCAGCTTTACCAGCTCTGGGGCCAACGTCCTGACTTTC. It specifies CASSFTSSGANVLTF.

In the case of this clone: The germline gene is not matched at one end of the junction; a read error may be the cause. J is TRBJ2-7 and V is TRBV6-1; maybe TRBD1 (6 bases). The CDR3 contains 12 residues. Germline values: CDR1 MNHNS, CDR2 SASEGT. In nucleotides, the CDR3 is TGTGCCAGCAGTGAAACAGGGCTAAGGTTGGACTTC. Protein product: CASSETGLRLDF.

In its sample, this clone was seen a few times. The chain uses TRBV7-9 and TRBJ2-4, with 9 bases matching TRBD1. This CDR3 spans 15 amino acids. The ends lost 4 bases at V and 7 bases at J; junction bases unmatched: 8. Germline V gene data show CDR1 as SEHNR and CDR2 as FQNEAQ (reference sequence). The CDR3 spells CASSSKDRGENIQYF. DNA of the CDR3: TGTGCCAGCAGCTCCAAGGACAGGGGAGAGAACATTCAGTACTTC.

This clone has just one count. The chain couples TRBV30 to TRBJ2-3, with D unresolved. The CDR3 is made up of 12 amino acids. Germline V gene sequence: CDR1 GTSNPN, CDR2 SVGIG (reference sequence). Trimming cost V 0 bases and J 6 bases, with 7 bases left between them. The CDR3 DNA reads TGTGCCTGGAGTGTACATGCGGATACGCAGTATTTT. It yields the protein CAWSVHADTQYF.

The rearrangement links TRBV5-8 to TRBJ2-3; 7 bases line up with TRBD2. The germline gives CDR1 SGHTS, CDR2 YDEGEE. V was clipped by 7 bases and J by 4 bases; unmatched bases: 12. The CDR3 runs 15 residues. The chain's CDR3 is CASGQAGDRPDTQYF. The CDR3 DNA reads TGTGCCAGCGGGCAGGCGGGGGATCGCCCAGATACGCAGTATTTT.

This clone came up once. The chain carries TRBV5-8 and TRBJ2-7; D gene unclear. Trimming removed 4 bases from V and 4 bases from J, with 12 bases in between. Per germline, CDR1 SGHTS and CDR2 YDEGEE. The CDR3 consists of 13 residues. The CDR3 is CASSVQRAYEQYF. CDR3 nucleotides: TGTGCCAGCAGCGTTCAGAGAGCGTACGAGCAGTACTTC.

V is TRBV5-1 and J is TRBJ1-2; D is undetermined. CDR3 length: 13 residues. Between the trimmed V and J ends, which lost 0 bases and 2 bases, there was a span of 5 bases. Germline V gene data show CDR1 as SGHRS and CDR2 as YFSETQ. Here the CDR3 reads CASSLGSNYGYTF. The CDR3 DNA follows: TGCGCCAGCAGCTTGGGGTCAAACTATGGCTACACCTTC.

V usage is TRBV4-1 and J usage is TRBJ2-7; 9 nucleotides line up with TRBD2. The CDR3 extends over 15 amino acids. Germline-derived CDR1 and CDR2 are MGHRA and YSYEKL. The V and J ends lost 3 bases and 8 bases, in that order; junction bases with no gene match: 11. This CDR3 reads CASSHLTSGQWQQYF. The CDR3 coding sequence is TGCGCCAGCAGCCACCTGACTAGCGGCCAATGGCAGCAGTACTTC.

CDR3 nucleotide sequence: TGTGCCAGCCGGGTGGAATTCTCTGGAAACACCATATATTTT. It specifies CASRVEFSGNTIYF. The rearrangement links TRBV18 to TRBJ1-3, with D unresolved. V lost 8 bases and J lost 0, with 11 bases in between. The CDR3 extends over 14 amino acids. Germline values: CDR1 KGHSH, CDR2 LQKENI.

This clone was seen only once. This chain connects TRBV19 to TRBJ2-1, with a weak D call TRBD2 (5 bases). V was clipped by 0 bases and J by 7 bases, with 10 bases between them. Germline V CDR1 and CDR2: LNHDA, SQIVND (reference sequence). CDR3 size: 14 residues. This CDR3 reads CASSIDSVANEQFF. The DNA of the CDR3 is TGTGCCAGTAGTATAGACTCCGTAGCGAATGAGCAGTTCTTC.

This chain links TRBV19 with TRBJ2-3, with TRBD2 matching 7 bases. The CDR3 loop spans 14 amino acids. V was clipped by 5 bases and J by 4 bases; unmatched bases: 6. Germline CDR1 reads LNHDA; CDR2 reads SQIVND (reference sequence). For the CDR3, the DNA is TGTGCCAGTAGTTCGGCGGGAGTTCCAGATACGCAGTATTTT. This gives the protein CASSSAGVPDTQYF.

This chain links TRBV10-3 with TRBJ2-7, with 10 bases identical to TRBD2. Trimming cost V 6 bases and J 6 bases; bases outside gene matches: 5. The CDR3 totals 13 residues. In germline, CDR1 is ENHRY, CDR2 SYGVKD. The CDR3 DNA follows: TGTGCCATCAGCCTAGCGGGAGCGAGCGAGCAGTACTTC. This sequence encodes CAISLAGASEQYF.

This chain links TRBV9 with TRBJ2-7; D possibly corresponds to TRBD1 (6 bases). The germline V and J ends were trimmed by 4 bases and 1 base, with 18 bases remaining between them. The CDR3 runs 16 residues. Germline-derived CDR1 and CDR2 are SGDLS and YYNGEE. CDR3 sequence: CASSPQQQGGSYEQYF. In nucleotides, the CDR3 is TGTGCCAGCAGCCCTCAACAACAGGGTGGTTCCTACGAGCAGTACTTC.

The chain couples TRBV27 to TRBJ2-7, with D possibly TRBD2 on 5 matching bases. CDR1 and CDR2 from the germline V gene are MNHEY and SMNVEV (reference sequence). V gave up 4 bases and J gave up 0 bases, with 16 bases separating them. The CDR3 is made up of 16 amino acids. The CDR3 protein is CASSSPLAEDSYEQYF. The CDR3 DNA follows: TGTGCCAGCAGTTCACCCCTAGCAGAAGACTCCTACGAGCAGTACTTC.

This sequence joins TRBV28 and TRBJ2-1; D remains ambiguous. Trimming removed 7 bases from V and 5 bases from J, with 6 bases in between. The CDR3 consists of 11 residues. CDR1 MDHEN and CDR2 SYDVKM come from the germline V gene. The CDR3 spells CASIENNEQFF. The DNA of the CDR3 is TGTGCCAGCATAGAAAACAATGAGCAGTTCTTC. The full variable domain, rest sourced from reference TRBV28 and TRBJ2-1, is DVKVTQSSRYLVKRTGEKVFLECVQDMDHENMFWYRQDPGLGLRLIYFSYDVKMKEKGDIPEGYSVSREKKERFSLILESASTNQTSMYLCASIENNEQFFGPGTRLTVL.

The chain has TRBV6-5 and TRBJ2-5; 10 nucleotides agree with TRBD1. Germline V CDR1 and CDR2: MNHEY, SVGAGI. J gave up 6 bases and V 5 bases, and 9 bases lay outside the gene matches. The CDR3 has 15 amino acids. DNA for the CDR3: TGTGCCAGCAGTCCCAGGGGACAGGGGCAAAAGACCCAGTACTTC. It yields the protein CASSPRGQGQKTQYF.

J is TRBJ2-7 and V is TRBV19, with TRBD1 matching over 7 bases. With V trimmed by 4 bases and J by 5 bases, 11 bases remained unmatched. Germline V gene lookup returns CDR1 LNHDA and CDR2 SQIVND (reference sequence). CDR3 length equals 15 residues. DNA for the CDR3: TGTGCCAGTAGTAGAGAAAGGACAGGTCTGGACGAGCAGTACTTC. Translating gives CASSRERTGLDEQYF.

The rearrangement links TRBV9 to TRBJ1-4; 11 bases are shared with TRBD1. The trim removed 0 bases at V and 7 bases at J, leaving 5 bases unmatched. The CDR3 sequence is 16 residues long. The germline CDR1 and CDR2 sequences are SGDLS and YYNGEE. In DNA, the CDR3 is TGTGCCAGCAGCGTAGCCGGGACAGGGGGGCCTGAAAAACTGTTTTTT. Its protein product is CASSVAGTGGPEKLFF.

CDR3 sequence reads: CASSLKGRGNTGELFF. CDR3 bases: TGTGCCAGCAGCTTGAAGGGAAGGGGGAACACCGGGGAGCTGTTTTTT. This chain links TRBV5-4 with TRBJ2-2; D perhaps matches TRBD1 (5 bases). Germline lookup yields CDR1 SGHNT and CDR2 YYREEE (reference sequence). The germline V and J ends were trimmed by 1 base and 1 base, with 11 bases remaining between them. The CDR3 has 16 residues.